This T cell receptor beta chain is from a study of cytomegalovirus exposure and HLA in healthy donors. Study-level results: It was only CMV serostatus that was available as immune exposure information. Segments of the TCR beta V type were, in most cases, productive about 87% or about 30% of the time in an earlier analysis.

PCR involved 60 Vbeta and 13 Jbeta primers. The table came from immunoSEQ multiplex PCR; TCRdb's copy has only in-frame clones and leaves some out. In the table there are under 200,000 clones, around 79% of which are singletons. The J segment lost 2 bases and the V segment lost 3 bases, leaving 12 bases of the junction unmatched. The length of the CDR3 is 17 residues. Germline V CDR1 and CDR2: MNHNS, SASEGT. A word on this clone: No antigen is known for it.

The chain carries TRBV6-1 and TRBJ1-1; 7 bases are shared with TRBD1. The clonotype originates from a man in his fifties in good health and CMV-seropositive. The source material was PBMCs. The CDR3 protein is CASSEYRGNSLNTEAFF. In DNA, the CDR3 is TGTGCCAGCAGTGAGTACAGGGGTAACTCCTTAAACACTGAAGCTTTCTTT.